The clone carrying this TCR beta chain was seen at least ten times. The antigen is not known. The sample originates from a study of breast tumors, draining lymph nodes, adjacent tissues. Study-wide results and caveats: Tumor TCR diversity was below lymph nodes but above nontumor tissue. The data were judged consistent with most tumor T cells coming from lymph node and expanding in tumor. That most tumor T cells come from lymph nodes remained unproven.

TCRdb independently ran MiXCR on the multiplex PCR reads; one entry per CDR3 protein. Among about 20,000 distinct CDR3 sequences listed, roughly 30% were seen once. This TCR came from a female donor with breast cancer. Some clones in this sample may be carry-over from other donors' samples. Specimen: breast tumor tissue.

The DNA of the CDR3 is TGTGCCAGCAGTTACCCCGGCTCCTACGAGCAGTACTTC. It codes for CASSYPGSYEQYF. This rearrangement joins TRBV6-6 to TRBJ2-7; D not certain. The CDR3 runs 13 residues. Trimming left V 2 bases short and J 0 bases short, with 5 bases between. Germline loops: CDR1 MNHNY, CDR2 SVGAGI (reference sequence).